This TCR beta chain was obtained from a study of vaccination effects on CD4 cells after COVID-19. As concerns this clone: Its antigen remains unidentified.

Antigen-specific CD4+ T cells expanded by the ViraFEST assay with viral peptide pools were then sequenced. The culture ran for around 10 days before CD4+ T cells were isolated. Vaccine recipients lacked prior SARS-CoV-2 infection and had negative nucleocapsid antibodies. Half-medium exchanges with IL-2 medium took place on days 3 and 7. Sequencing was performed with immunoSEQ multiplex PCR; in TCRdb, only in-frame clones are kept and a portion is missing. The sample has 35,000 to 50,000 clones; 70% to 80% are singletons. CDR1 and CDR2 from the germline V gene are SEHNR and FQNEAQ (reference sequence). Trimming pared 8 bases from V and 0 bases from J, leaving 11 bases between. CDR3 size: 14 residues. General study points: Clones induced by infection and by vaccine showed marked clonal contraction late after vaccination. Researchers report that only 1 of 255 vaccine-induced clones in healthy vaccinees cross-reacted with common cold coronaviruses. The study had few convalescent patients and no early post-infection timepoints.

This chain joins TRBV7-9 and TRBJ2-1; D gene uncertain. Sequenced material: CD4+ T cells from PBMCs cultured with SARS-CoV-2 spike peptides, taken before COVID-19 vaccination. The source is a human donor who received a COVID-19 vaccine. In nucleotides, the CDR3 is TGTGCCAGCGCATTGGGGATCTCCTACAATGAGCAGTTCTTC. Translation: CASALGISYNEQFF.